The T cell receptor (beta chain) under discussion was sequenced for a study of blood T cells in healthy people across ages. Of note for this clonotype: Its antigen is as yet unknown.

Next came a second PCR, run for about 7 to 11 cycles, which used a sample-barcoded 5' primer along with a J-beta primer mix. One entry per CDR3 protein, called by TCRdb with MiXCR from the 5' RACE reads. There are approximately 730,000 distinct CDR3 sequences in the sample; approximately 55% occur only once, and about 42% lies in the top ten. Overall study findings and caveats: Aged donors had fewer naive CD4+ cells and lower diversity than long-lived donors. PBMCs left unsorted prevented a conclusive naive versus antigen-experienced comparison. Donor CMV status was unknown, possibly confounding expanded clonotype changes.

The CDR3 contains 15 residues. The germline gives CDR1 SGHTA, CDR2 FQGNSA. V was pared by 4 bases and J by 4 bases, with 13 bases between. The source of this sequence is a man older than 75 in good health. The sequenced material came from blood. This chain connects TRBV7-2 to TRBJ2-2; D may be TRBD1 (6 bases). CDR3 sequence: CASSWLGQTTGELFF. CDR3 coding DNA: TGTGCCAGCAGCTGGCTCGGACAGACCACCGGGGAGCTGTTTTTT.